Included here is one TCR beta chain sequence, with context. The data were taken from a study of T cell responses to AZD1222 COVID-19 vaccine. Profiled with immunoSEQ multiplex PCR; TCRdb holds only in-frame clones, not every one. Counted here are 100,000 to 130,000 clones, 92% occurring once; the ten biggest clones make up more than 8%. This CDR3 contains 12 residues. CDR1 and CDR2 (germline): LNHDA, SQIVND (reference sequence). V dropped 5 bases and J dropped 16 bases, with 17 bases sitting between them. Sequenced material: peripheral blood, taken 28 days after the second AZD1222 dose. The rearrangement links TRBV19 to TRBJ1-4, with no clear D. This TCR derives from an adult who received the AZD1222 COVID-19 vaccine. DNA for the CDR3: TGTGCCAGTAGTGGATCCGGGATGGCCACGTTTTTT. Translation gives CASSGSGMATFF.